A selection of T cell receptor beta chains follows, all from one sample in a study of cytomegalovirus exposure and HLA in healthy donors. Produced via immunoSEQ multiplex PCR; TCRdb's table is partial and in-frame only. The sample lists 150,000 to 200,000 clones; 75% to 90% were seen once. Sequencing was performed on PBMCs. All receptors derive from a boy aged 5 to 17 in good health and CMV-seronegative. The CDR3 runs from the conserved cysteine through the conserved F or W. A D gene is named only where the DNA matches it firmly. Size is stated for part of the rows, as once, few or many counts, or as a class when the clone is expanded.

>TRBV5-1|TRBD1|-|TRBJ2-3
TGCGCCAGCAGCCTGACTGAGTTGACAGGGGGCATCACAGATACGCAGTATTTT
CASSLTELTGGITDTQYF
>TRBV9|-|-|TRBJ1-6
TGTGCCAGCAGCCCCTCGGGGGGGCGCGACTATAATTCACCCCTCCACTTT
CASSPSGGRDYNSPLHF
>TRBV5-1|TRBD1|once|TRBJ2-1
TGCGCCAGCAGCTTGCTGGGGGGACAGGTCCGCAATGAGCAGTTCTTC
CASSLLGGQVRNEQFF
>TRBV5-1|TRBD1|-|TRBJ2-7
TGCGCCAGCAGCTTGGAAGCGGGGACAGGGGTTGTCGAGCAGTACTTC
CASSLEAGTGVVEQYF
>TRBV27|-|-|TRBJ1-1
TGTGCCAGCAGTCGAGCCCTGAACACTGAAGCTTTCTTT
CASSRALNTEAFF
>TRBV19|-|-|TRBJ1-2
TGTGCCAGTCCCCCGATAAGAGATGGCTACACCTTC
CASPPIRDGYTF
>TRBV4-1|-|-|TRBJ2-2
TGCGCCAGCAGCCAGATGGGACACTCAAACACCGGGGAGCTGTTTTTT
CASSQMGHSNTGELFF
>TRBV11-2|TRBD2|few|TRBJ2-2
TGTGCCAGCAGCCGGACTAGCCCCGGGGAGCTGTTTTTT
CASSRTSPGELFF
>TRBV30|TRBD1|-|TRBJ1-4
TGTGCCTGGAGTCCCGGACAGGCCCACCGGATTGGAGAAAAACTGTTTTTT
CAWSPGQAHRIGEKLFF
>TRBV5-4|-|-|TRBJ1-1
TGTGCCAGCAGCTACCGGACAGTGAACACTGAAGCTTTCTTT
CASSYRTVNTEAFF
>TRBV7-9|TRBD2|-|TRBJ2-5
TGTGCCAGCAGCTTTGCATTAGCGGGGGTACCGTCGGTCGAGACCCAGTACTTC
CASSFALAGVPSVETQYF
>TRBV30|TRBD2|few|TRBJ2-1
TGTGCCTGTTCCTCCCGGGCTAGCGGGAATGAGCAGTTCTTC
CACSSRASGNEQFF
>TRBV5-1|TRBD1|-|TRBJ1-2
TGCGCCAGCAGCGAACAGGGGACACCCAACTATGGCTACACCTTC
CASSEQGTPNYGYTF
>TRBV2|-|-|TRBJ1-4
TGTGCCAGCAGCGACCGACAGTCGGGGGTCGAAAAACTGTTTTTT
CASSDRQSGVEKLFF
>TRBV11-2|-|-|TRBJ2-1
TGTGCCAGCAGCTACCAGCCGGGGGAGCAGTTCTTC
CASSYQPGEQFF
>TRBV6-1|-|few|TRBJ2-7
TGTGCCAGCAGTGAATTGGGACTCGACTCCTACGAGCAGTACTTC
CASSELGLDSYEQYF
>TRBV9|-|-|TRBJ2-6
TGTGCCAGCAGCGTACAGGGCTCTGGGGCCAACGTCCTGACTTTC
CASSVQGSGANVLTF
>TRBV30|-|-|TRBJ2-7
TGTGCTTGGGCCCCTCCGCGAAGTCCCTACGAGCAGTACTTC
CAWAPPRSPYEQYF
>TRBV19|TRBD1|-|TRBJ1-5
TGTGCCAGCCGGGACAGGGGAGATCAGCCCCAGCATTTT
CASRDRGDQPQHF
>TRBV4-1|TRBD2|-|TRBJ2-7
TGCGCCAGCAGCCAAGATAGGCTAGCGGGAGGGGCCTCCTACGAGCAGTACTTC
CASSQDRLAGGASYEQYF
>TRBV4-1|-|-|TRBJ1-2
TGCGCCAGCAGCCAAGGAGCAGGATATGGCTACACCTTC
CASSQGAGYGYTF
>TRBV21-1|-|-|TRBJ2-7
TGTGCCAGCAGCAAAGAGGGACTAGCGGGAGCTGGGGAGCAGTACTTC
CASSKEGLAGAGEQYF
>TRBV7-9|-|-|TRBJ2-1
TGTGCCAGCAGCTTAGTATCCGGAGTATCCTACAATGAGCAGTTCTTC
CASSLVSGVSYNEQFF
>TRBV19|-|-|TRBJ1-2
TGTGCCAGTACAGGGTTAGAAAGCGGCTACACCTTC
CASTGLESGYTF
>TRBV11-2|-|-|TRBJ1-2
TGTGCCAGCAGCTCCTTAACTCTCCCAGGGGAGTCTGGCTACACCTTC
CASSSLTLPGESGYTF
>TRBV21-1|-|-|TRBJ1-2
TGTGCCAGCAGCAAGACAGGGGCTCTTACTTCTAACTATGGCTACACCTTC
CASSKTGALTSNYGYTF